Listed below are T cell receptor beta chains from one sample, sequenced in a study of tumor-infiltrating lymphocytes in primary liver carcinoma. TCRdb used MiXCR to reprocess the multiplex PCR reads, holding one entry per CDR3 protein. The table shows roughly 330,000 distinct CDR3 sequences, with around three fifths occurring only once. The sequencing sample was made of peripheral blood. The receptors here all came from a man aged 35 to 55 with primary liver carcinoma and hepatitis B virus infection. CDR3s include the opening cysteine and the closing phenylalanine or tryptophan. A D gene is named only where the DNA matches it firmly. A row's size may be missing; if present it is once, few, many or a size class.

clone size,D gene,J gene,V gene,CDR3 protein,CDR3 DNA
-,-,TRBJ2-3,TRBV11-2,CASSLELRTDTQYF,TGTGCCAGCAGCTTAGAACTTCGCACCGATACACAGTATTTT
-,-,TRBJ1-1,TRBV28,CASSSTRDTEAFF,TGTGCCAGCAGTTCGACACGGGATACTGAAGCTTTCTTT
many,-,TRBJ1-6,TRBV4-1,CASSTLSDASPLHF,TGCGCCAGCAGCACCCTGTCCGATGCTTCACCCCTCCACTTT
-,-,TRBJ2-7,TRBV12-3/TRBV12-4,CASPAEGLAYVQYF,TGTGCCAGCCCTGCAGAGGGTTTGGCCTACGTGCAGTACTTC
-,-,TRBJ2-1,TRBV12-3/TRBV12-4,CASSPQDGAGEQLF,TGTGCCAGTAGTCCCCAAGACGGGGCCGGTGAGCAGCTCTTC
-,-,TRBJ1-1,TRBV6-1,CASRHGRVLYTKAFF,TGTGCCAGCAGACACGGCAGGGTTTTGTACACTAAAGCTTTCTTT
-,TRBD2,TRBJ2-7,TRBV6-5,CASSDNSGGNSYEQYF,TGTGCCAGCAGTGACAACAGCGGGGGCAATTCCTACGAGCAGTACTTC
-,TRBD1,TRBJ1-1,TRBV12-3/TRBV12-4,CASGTNRGLLTEAFF,TGTGCCAGTGGAACAAACAGGGGGCTTCTCACTGAAGCTTTCTTT
once,-,TRBJ2-5,TRBV10-3,CAICEASGIQETQYF,TGTGCCATCTGTGAGGCGTCAGGGATCCAAGAGACCCAGTACTTC
-,-,TRBJ2-2,TRBV11-2,CASSTGLNTEELFF,TGTGCCAGCAGCACTGGCCTAAACACCGAGGAGCTGTTTTTT
-,-,TRBJ2-3,TRBV11-2,CPSRRKRVSADTQYF,TGTCCCAGCAGGAGGAAGCGGGTTAGCGCAGATACGCAGTATTTT
few,-,TRBJ2-7,TRBV5-6,CASSLEVSSYEQYF,TGTGCCAGCAGCTTGGAGGTGAGCTCCTACGAGCAGTACTTC
-,TRBD2,TRBJ2-3,TRBV11-2,CASSLPGLARVGDTQYF,TGTGCCAGCAGCTTACCCGGACTAGCGCGAGTAGGAGATACGCAGTATTTT
many,-,TRBJ2-5,TRBV4-2,CASSQTGNQETQYF,TGTGCCAGCAGCCAAACCGGGAATCAAGAGACCCAGTACTTC
many,-,TRBJ1-1,TRBV29-1,CSAAKGGLEAFF,TGCAGCGCCGCAAAAGGGGGGCTTGAAGCTTTCTTT
once,-,TRBJ1-5,TRBV11-2,CASRGLGGEMTDTQHF,TGTGCCAGCAGGGGCTTAGGGGGAGAGATGACAGATACGCAGCATTTT
-,TRBD1,TRBJ1-1,TRBV28,CASKTGGNTEAFF,TGTGCCAGCAAGACAGGGGGCAACACTGAAGCTTTCTTT
few,-,TRBJ2-1,TRBV6-6,CATTSGDSYNEQFF,TGTGCCACTACCTCCGGAGACTCCTACAATGAGCAGTTCTTC
many,TRBD2,TRBJ2-3,TRBV4-2,CASSQGEGGPDTQYF,TGTGCCAGCAGCCAAGGGGAGGGAGGCCCAGATACGCAGTATTTT
-,-,TRBJ1-1,TRBV6-5,CASSYQGNAEAFF,TGTGCCAGCAGTTACCAGGGGAACGCTGAAGCTTTCTTT
many,-,TRBJ2-3,TRBV5-6,CASSSPGHQLRTDTQYF,TGTGCCAGCAGCTCGCCGGGACACCAACTACGCACAGATACGCAGTATTTT
-,TRBD2,TRBJ2-1,TRBV29-1,CSIGSAGGGDEQFF,TGCAGCATTGGATCAGCGGGAGGAGGAGATGAGCAGTTCTTC